Listed below are T cell receptor beta chains from one sample, sequenced in a study of response to subunit inactivated influenza vaccine. TCRdb recomputed calls from the RT-PCR reads with MiXCR, one row per CDR3 protein. The data hold about 570,000 distinct CDR3 sequences, with 12% observed a single time. The specimen comprised PBMCs from blood, sampled on the day of vaccination. The receptors derive from a man in his fifties or sixties who received an inactivated influenza vaccine. The CDR3 runs from the conserved cysteine through the conserved F or W. Fields, in order: D gene, V gene, clone size, J gene, CDR3 protein, CDR3 DNA. The D gene is left open where the match is weak. The size entry is marked missing in some rows and otherwise reads once, few, many or a size class.

D: NA; V: TRBV5-5; size: NA; J: TRBJ2-7; CDR3: CASSLEDRNYEQYF; DNA: TGTGCCAGCAGCTTGGAGGACAGAAACTACGAGCAGTACTTC
D: NA; V: TRBV29-1; size: few; J: TRBJ1-1; CDR3: CSVRMNTEAFF; DNA: TGCAGCGTACGTATGAACACTGAAGCTTTCTTT
D: NA; V: TRBV6-6; size: few; J: TRBJ1-5; CDR3: CASNGQYQPQHF; DNA: TGTGCCAGCAACGGACAGTATCAGCCCCAGCATTTT
D: TRBD2; V: TRBV28; size: NA; J: TRBJ2-3; CDR3: CASGPRGRAADTQYF; DNA: TGTGCCAGCGGCCCCCGCGGGAGGGCTGCGGATACGCAGTATTTT
D: NA; V: TRBV9; size: NA; J: TRBJ2-3; CDR3: CASSPGGQSTDTQYF; DNA: TGTGCCAGCAGCCCTGGGGGGCAAAGCACAGATACGCAGTATTTT
D: NA; V: TRBV4-1; size: NA; J: TRBJ1-6; CDR3: CASSQVLSISPLHF; DNA: TGCGCCAGCAGCCAAGTGTTGTCTATATCACCCCTCCACTTT
D: NA; V: TRBV20-1; size: NA; J: TRBJ2-1; CDR3: CSAITPGGSEQFF; DNA: TGCAGTGCTATAACCCCGGGGGGCTCTGAGCAGTTCTTC
D: TRBD1; V: TRBV19; size: NA; J: TRBJ2-3; CDR3: CASRKGAFTDTQYF; DNA: TGTGCCTCGAGGAAGGGGGCCTTCACAGATACGCAGTATTTT
D: NA; V: TRBV6-5; size: few; J: TRBJ2-4; CDR3: CASSYYSGAKNIQYF; DNA: TGTGCCAGCAGTTACTATAGCGGAGCCAAAAACATTCAGTACTTC
D: TRBD2; V: TRBV6-5; size: many; J: TRBJ2-3; CDR3: CASRSRLAGTDTQYF; DNA: TGTGCCAGCAGGTCCCGACTAGCTGGCACAGATACGCAGTATTTT
D: NA; V: TRBV6-2/TRBV6-3; size: few; J: TRBJ2-7; CDR3: CASIGGAGGSSYEQYF; DNA: TGTGCCAGCATCGGGGGAGCGGGTGGAAGCTCCTACGAGCAGTACTTC
D: NA; V: TRBV20-1; size: few; J: TRBJ2-5; CDR3: CSAREAGPETQYF; DNA: TGCAGTGCTAGAGAGGCGGGGCCAGAGACCCAGTACTTC
D: NA; V: TRBV9; size: NA; J: TRBJ2-5; CDR3: CASSVAGNGGGETQYF; DNA: TGTGCCAGCAGCGTAGCTGGCAACGGGGGTGGAGAGACCCAGTACTTC
D: NA; V: TRBV20-1; size: few; J: TRBJ2-3; CDR3: CSAQRGAPDTQYF; DNA: TGCAGTGCACAAAGGGGGGCCCCAGATACGCAGTATTTT
D: NA; V: TRBV2; size: few; J: TRBJ1-1; CDR3: CASSPGATEAFF; DNA: TGTGCCAGCAGTCCCGGGGCGACTGAAGCTTTCTTT
D: NA; V: TRBV6-1; size: NA; J: TRBJ1-6; CDR3: CASRDLGVIGWSPLHF; DNA: TGTGCCAGCAGGGACCTTGGTGTGATTGGCTGGTCACCCCTCCACTTT
D: TRBD1; V: TRBV7-2; size: few; J: TRBJ2-4; CDR3: CASSFPTGGLAKNIQYF; DNA: TGTGCCAGCAGCTTTCCCACAGGGGGGCTAGCCAAAAACATTCAGTACTTC
D: NA; V: TRBV7-2; size: few; J: TRBJ1-1; CDR3: CASSLAVEAFF; DNA: TGTGCCAGCAGCTTAGCGGTTGAAGCTTTCTTT
D: NA; V: TRBV18; size: NA; J: TRBJ1-5; CDR3: CASSQEASNQPQHF; DNA: TGTGCCAGCTCCCAAGAGGCTAGCAATCAGCCCCAGCATTTT
D: TRBD2; V: TRBV7-6; size: NA; J: TRBJ2-1; CDR3: CASSQFIAGGRDEQFF; DNA: TGTGCCAGCAGCCAATTTATAGCGGGAGGAAGGGATGAGCAGTTCTTC